This T cell receptor (beta chain) was recorded in a study of blood T cell repertoires in COVID-19. This table comes from immunoSEQ multiplex PCR, and its TCRdb copy is limited to in-frame clones, with some not included. The data show roughly 190,000 clones, with approximately 81% seen just once and roughly 15% held by the top ten. Sequenced material: peripheral blood. The origin of this receptor is a woman aged 70-85 years with COVID-19, enrolled during active disease.

This CDR3 is CASSSSGNTQYF. The CDR3, as DNA: TGTGCCAGCAGTTCCAGCGGAAATACGCAGTATTTT. This chain uses TRBV6-5 with TRBJ2-3, with D maybe TRBD2 (5 bases). V was cut by 4 bases and J by 7 bases, with 9 bases left in between. The germline V gene has CDR1 MNHEY and CDR2 SVGAGI. This CDR3 has 12 residues.